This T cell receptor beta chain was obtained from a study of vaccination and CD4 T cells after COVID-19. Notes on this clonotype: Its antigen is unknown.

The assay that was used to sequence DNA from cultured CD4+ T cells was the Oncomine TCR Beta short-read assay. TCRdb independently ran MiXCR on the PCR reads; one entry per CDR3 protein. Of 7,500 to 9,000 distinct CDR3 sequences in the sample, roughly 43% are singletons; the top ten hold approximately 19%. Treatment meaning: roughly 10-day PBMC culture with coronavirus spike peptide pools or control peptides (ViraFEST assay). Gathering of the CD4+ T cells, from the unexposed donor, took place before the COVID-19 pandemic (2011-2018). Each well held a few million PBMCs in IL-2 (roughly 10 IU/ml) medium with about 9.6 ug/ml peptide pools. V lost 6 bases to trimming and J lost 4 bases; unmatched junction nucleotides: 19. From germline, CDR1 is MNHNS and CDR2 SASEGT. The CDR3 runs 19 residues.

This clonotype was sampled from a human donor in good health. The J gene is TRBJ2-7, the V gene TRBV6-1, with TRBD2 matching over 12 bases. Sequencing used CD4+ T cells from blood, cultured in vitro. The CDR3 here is CASRGLTLETSGRPYEQYF. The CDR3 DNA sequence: TGTGCCAGCAGGGGCTTAACCCTAGAGACTAGCGGGAGACCGTACGAGCAGTACTTC.